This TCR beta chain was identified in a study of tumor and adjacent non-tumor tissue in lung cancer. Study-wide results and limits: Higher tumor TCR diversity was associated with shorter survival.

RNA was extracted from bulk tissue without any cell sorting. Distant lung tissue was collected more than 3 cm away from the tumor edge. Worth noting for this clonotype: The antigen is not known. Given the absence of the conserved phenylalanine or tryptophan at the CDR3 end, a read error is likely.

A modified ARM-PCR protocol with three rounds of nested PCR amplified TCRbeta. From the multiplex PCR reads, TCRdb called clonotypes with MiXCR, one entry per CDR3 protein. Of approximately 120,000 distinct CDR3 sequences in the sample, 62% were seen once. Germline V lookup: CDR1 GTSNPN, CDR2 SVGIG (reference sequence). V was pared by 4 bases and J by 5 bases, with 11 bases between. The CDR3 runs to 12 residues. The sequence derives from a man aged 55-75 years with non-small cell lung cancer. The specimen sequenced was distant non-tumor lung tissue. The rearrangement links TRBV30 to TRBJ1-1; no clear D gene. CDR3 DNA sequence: TGTGCCTGGACAAGGCAAGGTACTGAAGCTTTCTCT. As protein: CAWTRQGTEAFS.